One sample yielded the 7 T cell receptor beta chains listed below, sequenced in a study of shared clonotypes between healthy human individuals. Some clones are missing from TCRdb's copy, which holds only in-frame ones; the method was immunoSEQ multiplex PCR. The table lists 850,000 to 1,200,000 clones, 65% to 75% of them singletons. The specimen was memory CD4+ T cells sorted from blood. The subset denotes: CD45RA-negative fraction. The source of these receptors is a man between 18 and 35 years old in good health.

The rearrangement uses TRBV28 and TRBJ1-1; a weak D match, TRBD1 (5 bases). Looked up from germline, CDR1 is MDHEN and CDR2 is SYDVKM. V lost 2 bases to trimming and J lost 2 bases, with 9 bases between them. The CDR3 runs 14 residues. As DNA, the CDR3 is TGTGCCAGCAGTTTAGTACAGGCCAACACTGAAGCTTTCTTT. Translated: CASSLVQANTEAFF.

V and J are TRBV27 and TRBJ2-1, with 9 nucleotides matching TRBD2. V was clipped by 3 bases and J by 5 bases; unmatched bases: 5. CDR3 length: 15 amino acids. Per the germline V gene, CDR1 is MNHEY and CDR2 is SMNVEV (reference sequence). CDR3 sequence: CASSLEPSGNNEQFF. The CDR3 DNA reads as TGTGCCAGCAGTTTGGAGCCTAGCGGGAACAATGAGCAGTTCTTC.

The chain combines TRBV6-1 with TRBJ1-4, with a possible D match to TRBD1 (5 bases). Trimming removed 6 bases from V and 11 bases from J, with 19 bases in between. In germline, CDR1 is MNHNS, CDR2 SASEGT. This CDR3 comprises 14 residues. The CDR3 sequence is CASRERGGVWKLFF. The CDR3 DNA reads TGTGCCAGCAGGGAAAGGGGAGGGGTATGGAAACTGTTTTTT.

Only one count was recorded for this clone. This chain connects TRBV7-9 to TRBJ1-4; TRBD1 matches 9 bases. With 1 base clipped from V and 7 bases from J, the junction kept 4 bases outside the gene matches. The CDR3 consists of 15 residues. CDR1 and CDR2 (germline): SEHNR, FQNEAQ (reference sequence). CDR3 bases: TGTGCCAGCAGCTTAGGAGGACAGGGGAGTGAAAAACTGTTTTTT. Its translation is CASSLGGQGSEKLFF.

The sample holds many counts of this clone. The same CDR3 arises from other DNA sequences in this sample as well. The chain employs TRBV28 and TRBJ1-5, with no clear D. CDR3 length: 15 amino acids. Germline loops: CDR1 MDHEN, CDR2 SYDVKM. V lost 2 bases to trimming and J lost 0 bases, with 8 bases between them. The CDR3 DNA reads as TGTGCCAGCAGTTTAATGGGCCCTAGCAATCAGCCCCAGCATTTT. Amino acid sequence: CASSLMGPSNQPQHF. Full variable domain (rest looked up from reference TRBV28 and TRBJ1-5): DVKVTQSSRYLVKRTGEKVFLECVQDMDHENMFWYRQDPGLGLRLIYFSYDVKMKEKGDIPEGYSVSREKKERFSLILESASTNQTSMYLCASSLMGPSNQPQHFGDGTRLSIL.

This clone appeared many times. The chain combines TRBV5-1 with TRBJ2-5; 7 bases fit TRBD2. V was clipped by 2 bases and J by 4 bases; unmatched bases: 5. The CDR3 loop spans 14 amino acids. Germline CDR1 is SGHRS and CDR2 is YFSETQ. The CDR3 bases are TGCGCCAGCAGCTTAGCGGGAACAGGAGAGACCCAGTACTTC. Protein: CASSLAGTGETQYF.

The V and J genes are TRBV19 and TRBJ1-5; weak D call: TRBD1 (5 bases). The ends were cut back, 11 bases at V and 2 bases at J, with 16 bases in the middle. The CDR3 has 14 residues. Germline CDR1 reads LNHDA; CDR2 reads SQIVND (reference sequence). In nucleotides, the CDR3 is TGTGCCTGTGACCCGGGGCAGGGCAATCAGCCCCAGCATTTT. Translating gives CACDPGQGNQPQHF.